This T cell receptor beta chain was found in a study of T cell changes during pregnancy in multiple sclerosis. Here immunoSEQ multiplex PCR was the method, and the copy in TCRdb shows in-frame clones only, minus some. The sample contains 90,000 to 95,000 clones, 80% to 95% of which appear only once. The CDR3 has 15 residues. J lost 1 base, V lost 6 bases, and 6 bases had no gene match. The V gene's germline CDR1 is MDHEN and CDR2 SYDVKM. The sequencing here drew on peripheral blood, taken before pregnancy. This TCR derives from a female donor with multiple sclerosis, enrolled in a pregnancy study. V gene TRBV28 combines with J gene TRBJ1-5; 7 bases line up with TRBD1. The CDR3 protein is CASSRTQGSNQPQHF. The DNA for the CDR3 is TGTGCCAGCAGCCGTACACAGGGGAGCAATCAGCCCCAGCATTTT.